The 28 T cell receptor beta chains reported below all come from one sample, sequenced in a study of identical twins. MiXCR, applied by TCRdb to the 5' RACE reads, yields one record per CDR3 protein. The sample has 350,000 or so distinct CDR3 sequences; about 12% are singletons. These same data were also listed under a study on yellow fever vaccine responses in identical twins.

Sequenced input: CD8+ T cells sorted from blood. These receptors were obtained from a woman aged 18-30 years in good health.

The table lists this clonotype with many counts. V gene TRBV4-1 combines with J gene TRBJ1-2; weak D call: TRBD1 (5 bases). The CDR3 totals 16 residues. Germline assignment: CDR1 MGHRA and CDR2 YSYEKL. V was clipped by 0 bases and J by 4 bases, with 15 bases between them. The CDR3 sequence: CASSQDEGTMAYGYTF. CDR3 nucleotide sequence: TGCGCCAGCAGCCAAGATGAAGGGACTATGGCCTATGGCTACACCTTC.

This clonotype was observed a few times. The chain recombines TRBV7-9 with TRBJ1-2; 9 nucleotides agree with TRBD1. Germline V gene lookup returns CDR1 SEHNR and CDR2 FQNEAQ (reference sequence). V lost 5 bases to trimming and J lost 6 bases; unmatched junction nucleotides: 7. This CDR3 comprises 14 residues. The CDR3 sequence is CASSEDRGTDGYTF. The DNA for the CDR3 is TGTGCCAGCAGCGAGGACAGGGGCACGGATGGCTACACCTTC. Filled out from reference TRBV7-9 and TRBJ1-2, the complete variable domain reads DTGVSQNPRHKITKRGQNVTFRCDPISEHNRLYWYRQTLGQGPEFLTYFQNEAQLEKSRLLSDRFSAERPKGSFSTLEIQRTEQGDSAMYLCASSEDRGTDGYTFGSGTRLTVV.

The V and J genes are TRBV6-1 and TRBJ2-3; the D is unclear. The CDR3 runs to 17 residues. The germline V and J ends were trimmed by 2 bases and 0 bases, with 15 bases remaining between them. Germline assignment: CDR1 MNHNS and CDR2 SASEGT. CDR3 loop: CASSERWTLSSTDTQYF. CDR3 bases: TGTGCCAGCAGTGAACGGTGGACCCTCTCTAGCACAGATACGCAGTATTTT.

This clonotype occurred a few times. The chain employs TRBV7-9 and TRBJ1-1; D is perhaps TRBD1 (5 bases). The CDR3 runs to 16 residues. V was cut by 5 bases and J by 0 bases, with 16 bases left in between. Germline CDR1 reads SEHNR; CDR2 reads FQNEAQ (reference sequence). The CDR3 protein is CASSPPGLKMNTEAFF. The CDR3 nucleotides read TGTGCCAGCAGCCCCCCGGGACTTAAAATGAACACTGAAGCTTTCTTT. The variable domain in full, completed from reference TRBV7-9 and TRBJ1-1, reads DTGVSQNPRHKITKRGQNVTFRCDPISEHNRLYWYRQTLGQGPEFLTYFQNEAQLEKSRLLSDRFSAERPKGSFSTLEIQRTEQGDSAMYLCASSPPGLKMNTEAFFGQGTRLTVV.

This clonotype came up a few times. The chain joins TRBV11-2 to TRBJ1-3; 10 bases fit TRBD1. J was trimmed by 14 bases and V by 4 bases; bases with no gene match: 11. The CDR3 runs 14 residues. Germline CDR1 reads SGHAT; CDR2 reads FQNNGV. CDR3 residues: CASSSRDRGNQLYF. The CDR3 bases are TGTGCCAGCAGCTCACGGGACAGGGGAAATCAACTATATTTT.

The V call is TRBV7-2, the J call TRBJ1-1; D remains unclear. This CDR3 is 14 amino acids long. Germline assignment: CDR1 SGHTA and CDR2 FQGNSA. The germline V and J ends were trimmed by 6 bases and 0 bases, with 11 bases remaining between them. The CDR3 loop reads CASSDPLLNTEAFF. In DNA form, the CDR3 reads TGTGCCAGCAGTGACCCGCTCTTGAACACTGAAGCTTTCTTT.

In regard to this clonotype: A much larger clone lies one base from this, so it may be a read error. This chain uses TRBV7-9 with TRBJ1-1, with 8 bases matching TRBD1. Trimming removed 5 bases from V and 4 bases from J; junction bases left unmatched: 9. From germline, CDR1 is SEHNR and CDR2 FQNEAQ (reference sequence). CDR3 size: 15 residues. The CDR3 is CASSPGQGMSTEAFF. CDR3 bases: TGTGCCAGCAGCCCCGGACAGGGTATGAGCACTGAAGCTTTCTTT.

The chain uses TRBV5-1 and TRBJ2-2, with 8 bases fitting TRBD2. The CDR3 is made up of 18 amino acids. The V and J ends lost 4 bases and 3 bases, in that order; junction bases with no gene match: 14. Germline V gene lookup returns CDR1 SGHRS and CDR2 YFSETQ. The CDR3 reads CASSQPPGLGPDTGELFF. The CDR3 nucleotides read TGCGCCAGCAGCCAGCCGCCGGGACTAGGGCCCGACACCGGGGAGCTGTTTTTT.

A few counts support this clonotype. The chain employs TRBV20-1 and TRBJ2-3; D is tentatively TRBD1 or TRBD2 (5 bases each). Germline CDR1 is DFQATT and CDR2 is SNEGSKA (reference sequence). Trimming left V 3 bases short and J 6 bases short, with 13 bases between. The CDR3 length is 13 residues. CDR3 nucleotide sequence: TGCAGTGCTAGGGGACCGGGTGGTGATACGCAGTATTTT. It codes for CSARGPGGDTQYF.

The chain joins TRBV6-1 to TRBJ2-3; D gene unclear. V lost 5 bases, J lost 4 bases, and 16 bases lay in between. Germline CDR1 and CDR2: MNHNS and SASEGT. The CDR3 has 15 residues. CDR3 sequence: CASSQPPGEADTQYF. DNA for the CDR3: TGTGCCAGCAGTCAACCGCCGGGCGAGGCAGATACGCAGTATTTT.

Only a few counts were recorded for this clonotype. V and J are TRBV5-5 and TRBJ2-1; 8 nucleotides line up with TRBD1. From germline, CDR1 is SGHKS and CDR2 YYEKEE (reference sequence). This CDR3 spans 16 amino acids. After removal of 1 base from V and 7 bases from J, the junction contained 10 bases not matched to a gene. The CDR3 nucleotides read TGTGCCAGCAGCTTGTGGAGCGGACAGGGATTTAATGAGCAGTTCTTC. Protein product: CASSLWSGQGFNEQFF.

The chain carries TRBV6-1 and TRBJ2-1; D may match TRBD1 or TRBD2 (5 bases each). Trimming pared 7 bases from V and 2 bases from J, leaving 15 bases between. The germline gives CDR1 MNHNS, CDR2 SASEGT. The CDR3 runs 15 residues. For the CDR3, the DNA is TGTGCCAGCACCCTGCAGGGAGACACCTACAATGAGCAGTTCTTC. It yields the protein CASTLQGDTYNEQFF.

This clonotype has more than one count but fewer than ten. The chain joins TRBV28 to TRBJ1-6; D gene unclear. The CDR3 runs to 12 residues. The V end was cut by 3 bases, the J end by 7 bases, with 4 bases between. Germline values: CDR1 MDHEN, CDR2 SYDVKM. CDR3 region: CASSFVNSPLHF. In DNA form, the CDR3 reads TGTGCCAGCAGTTTTGTGAATTCACCCCTCCACTTT.

This clonotype was observed at least ten times. This rearrangement joins TRBV12-3 or TRBV12-4 to TRBJ2-1; no clear D gene. V lost 7 bases and J 2 bases, leaving 9 bases between the germline ends. This CDR3 comprises 13 residues. CDR3: CASTGETYNEQFF. As DNA, the CDR3 is TGTGCCAGCACTGGGGAAACCTACAATGAGCAGTTCTTC.

This clonotype turned up a few times. The chain couples TRBV12-3 or TRBV12-4 to TRBJ2-1; TRBD2 agrees at 7 bases. The CDR3 sequence is 16 residues long. After removal of 2 bases from V and 5 bases from J, the junction contained 9 bases not matched to a gene. CDR3 region: CASSLRGQGLNNEQFF. In DNA form, the CDR3 reads TGTGCCAGCAGTTTAAGGGGCCAGGGACTAAACAATGAGCAGTTCTTC.

This clonotype has more than one count but fewer than ten. This chain uses TRBV6-1 with TRBJ1-6; 10 bases fit TRBD1. With V trimmed by 11 bases and J by 4 bases, 17 bases remained unmatched. This CDR3 comprises 18 residues. The germline gives CDR1 MNHNS, CDR2 SASEGT. This CDR3 is CAGRPGTGALFYNSPLHF. The CDR3 DNA sequence: TGTGCCGGCCGACCCGGGACAGGGGCCCTTTTTTATAATTCACCCCTCCACTTT.

This clonotype was counted between two and nine times. This rearrangement joins TRBV2 to TRBJ2-1; D is ambiguous. The CDR3 loop spans 12 amino acids. Germline V gene lookup returns CDR1 SNHLY and CDR2 FYNNEI. Deletions cut 8 bases from V and 9 bases from J, with 14 bases between. CDR3 coding DNA: TGTGCCAGCCTACGAACCAGTGGTGAGCAGTTCTTC. Its translation is CASLRTSGEQFF. Variable domain in full (rest from reference TRBV2 and TRBJ2-1): EPEVTQTPSHQVTQMGQEVILRCVPISNHLYFYWYRQILGQKVEFLVSFYNNEISEKSEIFDDQFSVERPDGSNFTLKIRSTKLEDSAMYFCASLRTSGEQFFGPGTRLTVL.

This clonotype has a handful of counts. The V call is TRBV6-1, the J call TRBJ2-3; 8 bases are shared with TRBD2. Trimming removed 9 bases from V and 3 bases from J; junction bases left unmatched: 5. Germline-derived CDR1 and CDR2 are MNHNS and SASEGT. The CDR3 consists of 13 residues. CDR3 sequence (DNA): TGTGCCAGTTCGGGGGGGGAGACAGATACGCAGTATTTT. The encoded protein is CASSGGETDTQYF.

This clonotype turned up a few times. The rearrangement joins TRBV2 to TRBJ1-1; possibly TRBD1 for D (5 bases). V lost 2 bases and J lost 11, with 12 bases in between. Germline V gene lookup returns CDR1 SNHLY and CDR2 FYNNEI. This CDR3 spans 12 amino acids. CDR3: CASSESGGKAFF. CDR3 DNA sequence: TGTGCCAGCAGTGAAAGCGGGGGTAAGGCTTTCTTT.

At least ten counts were recorded for this clonotype. The V gene is TRBV7-2, the J gene TRBJ1-1; D is unclear. Germline V CDR1 and CDR2: SGHTA, FQGNSA. CDR3 length equals 13 residues. Trimming pared 3 bases from V and 3 bases from J, leaving 8 bases between. The CDR3 loop is CASSFSGYTEAFF. In nucleotides, the CDR3 is TGTGCCAGCAGCTTCTCGGGGTACACTGAAGCTTTCTTT.

The chain recombines TRBV28 with TRBJ2-1; 10 bases agree with TRBD2. The ends lost 5 bases at V and 5 bases at J; junction bases unmatched: 6. The CDR3 has 15 amino acids. CDR1 and CDR2 from the germline V gene are MDHEN and SYDVKM. In nucleotides, the CDR3 is TGTGCCAGCAGTCCTCACCTAGCGGGAGACAATGAGCAGTTCTTC. It yields the protein CASSPHLAGDNEQFF.

This clonotype was picked up a small number of times. V and J are TRBV5-1 and TRBJ1-4, with D perhaps TRBD1 (5 bases). Trimming took off 1 base at V and 5 bases at J, with 12 bases between the two ends. The CDR3 loop spans 15 amino acids. Germline lookup yields CDR1 SGHRS and CDR2 YFSETQ. CDR3 amino acids: CASSLWAGSNEKLFF. CDR3 coding DNA: TGCGCCAGCAGCTTGTGGGCAGGGTCGAATGAAAAACTGTTTTTT.

This rearrangement joins TRBV2 to TRBJ2-2; D may be TRBD1 (7 bases). Per the germline V gene, CDR1 is SNHLY and CDR2 is FYNNEI. The CDR3 spans 15 residues. V was trimmed by 6 bases and J by 4 bases, leaving 15 bases between them. This CDR3 reads CASSGTGDFTGELFF. CDR3 DNA: TGTGCCAGCAGCGGAACAGGGGACTTCACCGGGGAGCTGTTTTTT.

This clonotype was seen only a few times. The gene calls are TRBV4-1 and TRBJ2-1, with 11 bases fitting TRBD2. V was pared by 0 bases and J by 4 bases, with 11 bases of the junction left unmatched. The CDR3 has 19 residues. Germline values: CDR1 MGHRA, CDR2 YSYEKL. Here the CDR3 DNA reads TGCGCCAGCAGCCAAGACTCTTTAGCGGGAGGGTTTGAGTACAATGAGCAGTTCTTC. Amino acids: CASSQDSLAGGFEYNEQFF.

This clonotype was seen a few times. The chain links TRBV18 to TRBJ2-5; weak D call: TRBD2 (5 bases). The CDR3 sequence is 15 residues long. CDR1 is KGHSH and CDR2 is LQKENI in the germline V gene. V was pared by 3 bases and J by 0 bases, with 11 bases between. CDR3 protein: CASSPSEGYQETQYF. The CDR3 DNA follows: TGTGCCAGCTCACCGTCCGAGGGCTACCAAGAGACCCAGTACTTC.

This clonotype has more than one count but fewer than ten. The V call is TRBV24-1, the J call TRBJ2-3; tentative D call: TRBD2 (6 bases). The CDR3 is 15 amino acids. V gave up 5 bases and J gave up 3 bases, with 14 bases separating them. Germline lookup yields CDR1 KGHDR and CDR2 SFDVKD. The CDR3 sequence is CATSAPGRSTDTQYF. For the CDR3, the DNA is TGTGCCACCAGTGCCCCTGGGAGGTCGACAGATACGCAGTATTTT.

The genes are TRBV15 and TRBJ2-3; D may be TRBD2 (5 bases). The CDR3 sequence is 16 residues long. The ends were cut back, 0 bases at V and 3 bases at J, with 13 bases in the middle. Germline V gene data show CDR1 as LNHNV and CDR2 as YYDKDF (reference sequence). The CDR3 nucleotides read TGTGCCACCAGCAGAGATTTGGCGGGCTTTACAGATACGCAGTATTTT. Protein sequence: CATSRDLAGFTDTQYF.

This chain links TRBV20-1 with TRBJ2-1, with 7 nucleotides matching TRBD2. The junction had 7 bases not matched to a gene; V was cut back by 0 bases and J by 5 bases. Germline CDR1 is DFQATT and CDR2 is SNEGSKA (reference sequence). This CDR3 spans 15 amino acids. The CDR3 reads CSARDFPSGHNEQFF. The CDR3 nucleotides are TGCAGTGCTAGAGATTTCCCTAGCGGTCACAATGAGCAGTTCTTC.